This T cell receptor beta chain was recovered during a study of yellow fever vaccine responses in identical twins (dated by TCRdb to 2016 to 2019). Turning to the overall study: Focusing on identical twins, the study followed the T cell clones that responded to the vaccine, and did so with precision.

Study-wide findings and limitations: The T cell response to vaccination in identical twins was reported by the authors to appear partly convergent and partly personalized.

CDR1 and CDR2 are read off the germline V gene as SGHTA and FQGTGA. V loses 1 base, J loses 8 bases, and the germline ends lie 11 bases apart. The CDR3 starts with the cysteine, ends with the phenylalanine, and has 14 residues. Only CDR3 DNA remains: 42 bases, in frame from the first base. Worth noting for this clonotype: Its antigen is not yet known. No quality values exist for individual bases; no much larger clone is one base distant.

The library was built by means of RT-PCR. The instrument given in TCRdb is Illumina HiSeq 2500. TCRdb reprocessing: public reads trimmed at Q25 with fastp, clones called with MiXCR, in-frame beta chains kept. Entries are consolidated by CDR3 protein sequence, retaining the most common genes and DNA. The sample profile shows under 20,000 distinct CDR3 sequences; around two thirds of them were found once. The ten largest clones add up to roughly 2% of the sample. The receptor's source is a woman aged 18 to 35 who received the yellow fever vaccine. Donor details come from another sample of the same person, matched by shared clones. Recombination connected TRBV7-3 to TRBJ2-2; too little of a D gene remains to name it. The material sequenced was T cells from blood (PBMCs), unsorted or a sorted subset (not recorded which), taken before or after yellow fever vaccination (not recorded which). The CDR3 is CASSLRPDTGELFF. The DNA is TGTGCCAGCAGCTTAAGACCTGATACTGGGGAGCTGTTTTTT.